This TCR beta chain was recovered during a study of blood T cell repertoires in COVID-19. Whole-study context: The samples span acute and convalescent COVID-19 from the United States, Italy and Spain.

Germline CDR1 SGHRS, CDR2 YFSETQ. This CDR3 has 15 residues. V dropped 0 bases and J dropped 0 bases, with 6 bases sitting between them. The repertoire was sequenced with immunoSEQ multiplex PCR; TCRdb's copy has only in-frame clones and lacks some. The sample records approximately 120,000 clones, roughly four fifths being singletons. The sequenced sample was PBMCs or T cells enriched from blood (not recorded which). The origin of this receptor is a man aged 30 to 39 who had recovered from COVID-19. The rearrangement links TRBV5-1 to TRBJ1-4, with D uncertain. CDR3 sequence: CASSLESATNEKLFF. In nucleotides, the CDR3 is TGCGCCAGCAGCTTGGAGTCAGCAACTAATGAAAAACTGTTTTTT.